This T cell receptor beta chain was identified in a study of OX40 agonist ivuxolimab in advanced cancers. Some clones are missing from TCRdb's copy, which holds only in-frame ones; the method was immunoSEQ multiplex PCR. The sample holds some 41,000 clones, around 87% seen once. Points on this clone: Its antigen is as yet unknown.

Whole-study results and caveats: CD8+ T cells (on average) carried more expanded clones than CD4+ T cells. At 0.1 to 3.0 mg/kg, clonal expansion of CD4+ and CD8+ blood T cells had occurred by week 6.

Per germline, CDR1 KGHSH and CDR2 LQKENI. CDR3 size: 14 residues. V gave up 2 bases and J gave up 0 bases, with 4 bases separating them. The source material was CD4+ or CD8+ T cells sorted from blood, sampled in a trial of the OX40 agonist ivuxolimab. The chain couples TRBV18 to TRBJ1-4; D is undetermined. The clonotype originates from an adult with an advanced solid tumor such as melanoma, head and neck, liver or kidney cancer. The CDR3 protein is CASSPSPTNEKLFF. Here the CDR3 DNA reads TGTGCCAGCTCACCATCCCCAACTAATGAAAAACTGTTTTTT.